This note documents a single TCR beta chain sequence. Other DNA variants within this sample encode the same CDR3. This sample was taken from a study of shared clonotypes between healthy human individuals. The CDR3 covers 14 residues. Trimming removed 1 base from V and 5 bases from J, with 11 bases in between. Germline values: CDR1 SEHNR, CDR2 FQNEAQ (reference sequence). TCRdb keeps only in-frame clones here, not all; method: immunoSEQ multiplex PCR. Counted here are about 2,500,000 clones, roughly nine tenths occurring once; the ten biggest clones make up 0.13% to 0.15%. The J gene is TRBJ2-5, the V gene TRBV7-9, with D possibly TRBD2 on 6 matching bases. Sequences were obtained from naive CD4+ T cells sorted from blood. Subset given: CD45RA+ positively selected. This TCR came from a man between 18 and 35 years old in good health. The CDR3 loop is CASSLVSSGETQYF. The CDR3 DNA reads TGTGCCAGCAGCTTAGTTAGTAGCGGTGAGACCCAGTACTTC.